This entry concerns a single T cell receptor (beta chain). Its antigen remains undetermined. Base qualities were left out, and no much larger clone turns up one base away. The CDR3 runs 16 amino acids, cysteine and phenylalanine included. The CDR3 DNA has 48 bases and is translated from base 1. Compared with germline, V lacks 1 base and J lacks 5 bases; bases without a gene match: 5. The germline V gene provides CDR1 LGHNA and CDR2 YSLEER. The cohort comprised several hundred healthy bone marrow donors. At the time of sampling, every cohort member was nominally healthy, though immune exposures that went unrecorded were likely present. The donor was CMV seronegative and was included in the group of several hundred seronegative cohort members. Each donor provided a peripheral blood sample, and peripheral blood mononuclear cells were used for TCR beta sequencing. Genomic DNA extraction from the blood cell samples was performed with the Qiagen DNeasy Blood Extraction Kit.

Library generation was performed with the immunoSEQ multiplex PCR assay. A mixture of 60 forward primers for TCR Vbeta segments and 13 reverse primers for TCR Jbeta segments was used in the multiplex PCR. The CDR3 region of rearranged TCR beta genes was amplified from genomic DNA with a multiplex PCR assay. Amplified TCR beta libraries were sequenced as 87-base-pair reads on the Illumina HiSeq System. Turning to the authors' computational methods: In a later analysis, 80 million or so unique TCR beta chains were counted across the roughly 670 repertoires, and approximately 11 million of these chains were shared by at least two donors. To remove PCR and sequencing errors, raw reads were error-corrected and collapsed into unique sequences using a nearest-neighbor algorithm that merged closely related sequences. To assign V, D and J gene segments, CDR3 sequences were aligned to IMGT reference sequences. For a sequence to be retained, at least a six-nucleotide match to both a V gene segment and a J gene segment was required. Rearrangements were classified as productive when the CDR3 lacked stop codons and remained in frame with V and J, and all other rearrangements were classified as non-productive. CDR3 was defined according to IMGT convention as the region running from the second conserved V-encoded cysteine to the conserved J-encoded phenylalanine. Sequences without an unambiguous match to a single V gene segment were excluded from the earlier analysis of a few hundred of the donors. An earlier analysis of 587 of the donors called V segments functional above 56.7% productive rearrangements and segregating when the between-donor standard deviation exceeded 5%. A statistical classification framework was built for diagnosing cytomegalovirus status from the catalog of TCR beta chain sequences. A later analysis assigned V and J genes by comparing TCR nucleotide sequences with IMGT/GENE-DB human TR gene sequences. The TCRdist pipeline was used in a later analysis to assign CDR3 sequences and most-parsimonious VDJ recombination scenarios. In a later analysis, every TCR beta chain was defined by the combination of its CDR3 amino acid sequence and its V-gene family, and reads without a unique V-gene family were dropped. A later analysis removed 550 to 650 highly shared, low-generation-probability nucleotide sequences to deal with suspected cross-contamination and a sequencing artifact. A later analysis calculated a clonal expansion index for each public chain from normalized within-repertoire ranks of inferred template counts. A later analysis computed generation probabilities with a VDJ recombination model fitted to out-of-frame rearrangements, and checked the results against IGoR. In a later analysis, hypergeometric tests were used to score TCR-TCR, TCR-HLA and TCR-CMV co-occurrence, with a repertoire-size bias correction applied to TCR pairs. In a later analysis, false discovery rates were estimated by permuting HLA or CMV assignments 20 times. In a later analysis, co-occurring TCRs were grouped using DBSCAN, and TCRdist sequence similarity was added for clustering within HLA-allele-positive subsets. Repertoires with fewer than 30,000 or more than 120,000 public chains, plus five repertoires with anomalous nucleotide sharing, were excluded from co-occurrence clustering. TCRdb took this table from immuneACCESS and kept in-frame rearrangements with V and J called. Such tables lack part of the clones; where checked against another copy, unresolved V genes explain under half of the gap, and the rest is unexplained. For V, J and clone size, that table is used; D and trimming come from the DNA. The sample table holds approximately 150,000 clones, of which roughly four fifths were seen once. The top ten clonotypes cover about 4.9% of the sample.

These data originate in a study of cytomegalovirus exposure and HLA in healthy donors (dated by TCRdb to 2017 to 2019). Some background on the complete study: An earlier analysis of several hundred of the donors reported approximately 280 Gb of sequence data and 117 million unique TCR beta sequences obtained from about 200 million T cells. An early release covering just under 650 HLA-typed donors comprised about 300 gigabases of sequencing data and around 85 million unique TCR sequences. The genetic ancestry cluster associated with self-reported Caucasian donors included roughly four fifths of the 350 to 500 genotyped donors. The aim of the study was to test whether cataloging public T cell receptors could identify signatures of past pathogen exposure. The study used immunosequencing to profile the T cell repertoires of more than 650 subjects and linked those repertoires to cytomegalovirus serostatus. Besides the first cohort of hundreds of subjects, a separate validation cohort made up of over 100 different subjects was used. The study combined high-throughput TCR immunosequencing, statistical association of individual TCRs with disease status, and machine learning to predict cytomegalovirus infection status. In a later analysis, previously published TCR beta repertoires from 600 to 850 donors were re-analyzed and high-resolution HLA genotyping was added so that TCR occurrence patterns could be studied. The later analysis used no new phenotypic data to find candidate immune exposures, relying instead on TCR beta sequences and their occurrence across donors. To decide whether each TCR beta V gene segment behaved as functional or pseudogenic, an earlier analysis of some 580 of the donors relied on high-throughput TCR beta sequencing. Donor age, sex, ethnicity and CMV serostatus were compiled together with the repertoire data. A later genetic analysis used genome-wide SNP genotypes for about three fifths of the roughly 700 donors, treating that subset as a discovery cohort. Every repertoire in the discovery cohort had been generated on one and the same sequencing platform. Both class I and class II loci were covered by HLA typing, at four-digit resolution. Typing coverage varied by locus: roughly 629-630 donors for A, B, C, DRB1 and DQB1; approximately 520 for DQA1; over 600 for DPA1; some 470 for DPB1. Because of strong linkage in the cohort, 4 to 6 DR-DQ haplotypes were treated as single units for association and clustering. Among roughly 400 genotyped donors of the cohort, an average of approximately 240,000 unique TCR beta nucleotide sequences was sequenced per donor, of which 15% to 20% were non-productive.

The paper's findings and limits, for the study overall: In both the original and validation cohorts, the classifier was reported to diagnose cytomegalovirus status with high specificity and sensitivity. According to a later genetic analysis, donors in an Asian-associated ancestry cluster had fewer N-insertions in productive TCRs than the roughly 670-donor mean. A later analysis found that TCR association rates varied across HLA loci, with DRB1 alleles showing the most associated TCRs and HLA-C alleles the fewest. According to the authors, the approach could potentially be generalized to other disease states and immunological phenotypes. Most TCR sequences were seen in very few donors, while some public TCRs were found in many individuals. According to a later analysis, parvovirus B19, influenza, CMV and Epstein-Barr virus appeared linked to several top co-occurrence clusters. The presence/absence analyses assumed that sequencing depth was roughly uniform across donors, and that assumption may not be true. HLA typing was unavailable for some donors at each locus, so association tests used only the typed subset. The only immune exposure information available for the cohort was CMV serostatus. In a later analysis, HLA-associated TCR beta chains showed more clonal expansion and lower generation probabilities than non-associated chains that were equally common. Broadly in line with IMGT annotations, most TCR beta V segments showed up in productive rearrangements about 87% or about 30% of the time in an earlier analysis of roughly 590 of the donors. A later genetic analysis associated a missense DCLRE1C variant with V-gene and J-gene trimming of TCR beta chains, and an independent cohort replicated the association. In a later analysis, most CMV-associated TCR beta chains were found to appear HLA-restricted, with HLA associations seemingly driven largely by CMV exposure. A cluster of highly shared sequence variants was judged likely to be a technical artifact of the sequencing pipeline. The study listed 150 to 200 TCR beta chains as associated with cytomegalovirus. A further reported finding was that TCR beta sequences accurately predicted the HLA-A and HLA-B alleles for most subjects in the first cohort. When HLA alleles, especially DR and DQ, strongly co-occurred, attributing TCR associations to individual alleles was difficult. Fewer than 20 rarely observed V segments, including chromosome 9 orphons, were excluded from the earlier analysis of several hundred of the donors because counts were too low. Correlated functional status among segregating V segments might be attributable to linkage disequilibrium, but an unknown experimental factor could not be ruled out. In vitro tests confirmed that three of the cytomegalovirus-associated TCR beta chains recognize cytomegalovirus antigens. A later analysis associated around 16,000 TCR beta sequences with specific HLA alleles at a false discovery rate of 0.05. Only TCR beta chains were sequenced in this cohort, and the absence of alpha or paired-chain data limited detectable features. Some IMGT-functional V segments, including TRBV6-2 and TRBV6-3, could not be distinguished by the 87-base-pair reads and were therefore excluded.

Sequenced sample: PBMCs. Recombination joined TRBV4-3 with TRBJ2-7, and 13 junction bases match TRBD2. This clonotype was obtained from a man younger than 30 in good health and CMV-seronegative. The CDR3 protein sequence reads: CASSQVLAGGAHEQYF. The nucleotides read TGCGCCAGCAGCCAAGTACTAGCGGGAGGGGCCCACGAGCAGTACTTC.